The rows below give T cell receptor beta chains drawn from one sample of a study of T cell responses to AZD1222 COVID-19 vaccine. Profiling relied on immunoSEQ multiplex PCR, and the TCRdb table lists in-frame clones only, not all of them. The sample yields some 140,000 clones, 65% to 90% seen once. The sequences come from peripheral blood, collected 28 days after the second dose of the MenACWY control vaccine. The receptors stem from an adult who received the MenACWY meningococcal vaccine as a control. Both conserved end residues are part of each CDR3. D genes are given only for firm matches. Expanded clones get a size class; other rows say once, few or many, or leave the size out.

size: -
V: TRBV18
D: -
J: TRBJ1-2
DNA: TGTGCCAGCTCACACTCCGGGACAACAAACTATGGCTACACCTTC
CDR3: CASSHSGTTNYGYTF

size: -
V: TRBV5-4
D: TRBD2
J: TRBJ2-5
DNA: TGTGCCAGCAGCTTGCCGGGGGGAGAGACCCAGTACTTC
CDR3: CASSLPGGETQYF

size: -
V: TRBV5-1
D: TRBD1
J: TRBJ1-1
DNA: TGCGCCAGCAGCTTGCGGAGGGACAGAGTCACTGAAGCTTTCTTT
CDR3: CASSLRRDRVTEAFF

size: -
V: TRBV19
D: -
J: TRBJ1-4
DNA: TGTGCCAGTAGTATGTCGAAGGGCATCGGTGAAAAACTGTTTTTT
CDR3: CASSMSKGIGEKLFF

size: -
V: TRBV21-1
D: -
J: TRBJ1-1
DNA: TGTGCCAGCAGCAAAGAGTGGAAGGGACTGGGCACTGAAGCTTTCTTT
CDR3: CASSKEWKGLGTEAFF

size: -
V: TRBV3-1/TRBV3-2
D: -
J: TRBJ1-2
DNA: TGTGCCAGCAGCCACCTACTTTCCGCCCAGGCGTCTAACTATGGCTACACCTTC
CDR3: CASSHLLSAQASNYGYTF

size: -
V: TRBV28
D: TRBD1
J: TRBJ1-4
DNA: TGTGCCAGCAGTCCCACAGGGGGTACTAGGTTTGGTACTAATGAAAAACTGTTTTTT
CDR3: CASSPTGGTRFGTNEKLFF

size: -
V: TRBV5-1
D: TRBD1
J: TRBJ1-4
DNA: TGCGCCAGCAGCCCAGGGGACAGGGTAGTGGAAAAACTGTTTTTT
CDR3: CASSPGDRVVEKLFF

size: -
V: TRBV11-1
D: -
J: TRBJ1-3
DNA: TGTGCCAGCAGCTTAGAAGACAGAAGCTCTGGAAACACCATATATTTT
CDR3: CASSLEDRSSGNTIYF

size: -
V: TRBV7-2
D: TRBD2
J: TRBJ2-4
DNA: TGTGCCAGCAGCTTAGTTGGCGGGAGCAGGGAAGCCAAAAACATTCAGTACTTC
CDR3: CASSLVGGSREAKNIQYF

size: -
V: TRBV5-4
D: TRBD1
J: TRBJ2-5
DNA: TGTGCCAGCAGCCAGGACAGGTCGGAGACCCAGTACTTC
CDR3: CASSQDRSETQYF

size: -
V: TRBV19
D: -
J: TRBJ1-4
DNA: TGTGCCAGTACCCGAGACGGACCTAATGAAAAACTGTTTTTT
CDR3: CASTRDGPNEKLFF

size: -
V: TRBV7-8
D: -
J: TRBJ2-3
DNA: TGTGCCAGCAGCTTGGTAGCGAGCACAGATACGCAGTATTTT
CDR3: CASSLVASTDTQYF

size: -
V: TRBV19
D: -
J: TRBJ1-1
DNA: TGTGCCAGTAGTATAGTTGGGGGAAAAGCTTTCTTT
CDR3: CASSIVGGKAFF

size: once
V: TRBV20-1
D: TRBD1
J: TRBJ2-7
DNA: TGCAGTGCTAGAGACCGGGACAGCAACCACTTC
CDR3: CSARDRDSNHF

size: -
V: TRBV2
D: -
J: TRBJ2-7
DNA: TGTGCCAGCAGTGAAGAGGGGGGGCAGTACTTC
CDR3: CASSEEGGQYF

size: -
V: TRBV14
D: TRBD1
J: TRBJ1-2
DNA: TGTGCCAGCAGCGAACAGGGGGCATATAATGGCTACACCTTC
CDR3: CASSEQGAYNGYTF

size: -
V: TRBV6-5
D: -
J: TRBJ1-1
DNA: TGTGCCAGCATCACGGCGATGTTGAACACTGAAGCTTTCTTT
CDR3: CASITAMLNTEAFF

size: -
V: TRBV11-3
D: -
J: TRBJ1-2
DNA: TGTGCCAGCAGCTTGGACTTCGCTAACTATGGCTACACCTTC
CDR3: CASSLDFANYGYTF

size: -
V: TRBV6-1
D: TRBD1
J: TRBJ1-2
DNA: TGTGCCAGCAGTGAAGACAGGGGATATGGCTACACCTTC
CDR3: CASSEDRGYGYTF